This record looks at one T cell receptor beta chain sequence and its context. The sample comes from a study of blood T cells in healthy people across ages. The CDR3 totals 17 residues. Germline assignment: CDR1 LGHDT and CDR2 YNNKEL (reference sequence). V was pared by 4 bases and J by 7 bases, with 26 bases between. Primed by a sample-barcoded 5' primer and a J-beta primer mix, a second PCR proceeded for roughly 6 to 12 cycles. TCRdb re-called the 5' RACE reads with MiXCR, one entry per CDR3 protein. The sample gives over 500,000 distinct CDR3 sequences, about 28% of which show up once; approximately 3.6% is in the top ten. These records were also assigned to another study, of T cells of mothers and their children. From that report: Samples were provided by three healthy Caucasian mothers and their six children. Using around 1.4 ug per 15 ul, all extracted RNA underwent cDNA synthesis.

The sequence was obtained from a boy younger than 10 in good health. The sequenced sample was blood. The genes are TRBV3-1 and TRBJ2-7; D tentatively fits TRBD1 or TRBD2 (5 bases each). The CDR3 spells CASSRQEGMRGLREQYF. The CDR3 DNA reads as TGTGCCAGCAGCCGCCAAGAGGGGATGAGGGGATTACGGGAGCAGTACTTC.